This TCR beta chain came from a study of vaccination and CD4 T cells after COVID-19 (dated by TCRdb to the early 2020s). Regarding the study in general: Every convalescent patient had a positive nasal swab PCR test for SARS-CoV-2, with mild disease in about nine patients and severe disease in one. The convalescent cohort comprised six males and four females, including two Hispanic individuals, seven Caucasians, two Asians and one multiracial person. Participants got two doses of the Pfizer-BioNTech BNT162b2 vaccine (n=8) or two doses of the Moderna mRNA-1273 vaccine (n=2). Post-COVID blood samples from convalescent patients were collected a median of about 110 days after diagnosis, with a range of about 35 to 161 days. Post-vaccine blood samples were collected a median of approximately 72 days after the second vaccine dose, ranging from about 12 to 241 days. The cultures were stimulated with overlapping spike peptide pools from SARS-CoV-2 and from the common cold coronaviruses HCoV-NL63, HCoV-OC43 and HCoV-229E. Control cultures received a CEFX viral epitope pool as the positive control, an HIV-1 Nef peptide pool as the negative control, or no peptide. In 10 COVID-19 convalescent patients and 4 infection-naive healthy vaccine recipients, the spike-specific CD4+ TCR repertoire before mRNA vaccination was compared with the repertoire after mRNA vaccination. Overall results and qualifications from the work: Among the post-vaccine SARS-CoV-2-reactive clones in convalescent patients, a median roughly 85% showed up only after vaccination, which suggests vaccine-specific priming. An increase in the median number of SARS-CoV-2-reactive clonotypes from approximately 20 after infection to 38 after vaccination was observed, but the change was not found to be significant. The study included relatively few convalescent patients and did not analyze early timepoints after natural infection. In convalescent patients, nearly all vaccine-specific clones (304 of 307) were found to be mono-reactive for SARS-CoV-2 spike rather than cross-reactive with common cold coronaviruses.

V is cut by 1 base and J by 2 bases, and the space between the germline ends is 11 bases. The germline V gene yields SGHTA for CDR1 and FQGNSA for CDR2. The CDR3 runs 16 amino acids, cysteine and phenylalanine included. Only the CDR3 region is kept as DNA, spanning 48 bases read in frame from base 1. The sample's treatment or condition label is to be understood as: approximately 9-day PBMC culture with coronavirus spike peptide pools or control peptides (ViraFEST assay). The ViraFEST assay, used in the study, expanded antigen-specific T cells with peptide pools and then identified the expanded clonotypes through TCR sequencing. The convalescent patients' positive SARS-CoV-2 PCR tests were from March to December 2020, which was before the Alpha, Beta and Delta variants emerged in the United States. Each well held about 1.8 million PBMCs cultured with approximately 9.1 ug/ml peptide pools in IMDM containing 5% human AB serum and around 10 IU/ml IL-2. On days 3 and 7, half of the culture medium was replaced with fresh IL-2-containing medium. CD4+ T cells were isolated after roughly eleven days of culture through negative selection using the EasySep CD4+ T cell isolation kit. Ficoll-Paque Plus gradient centrifugation was used to isolate PBMCs from whole blood, and the isolated PBMCs were then either used fresh or cryopreserved at -140C. Triplicate wells were generally used for each culture condition.

Libraries were made using PCR. DNA from cultured CD4+ T cells underwent TCR sequencing with the Oncomine TCR Beta short-read assay at the Johns Hopkins FTIC core. Genomic DNA was extracted from the cultured CD4+ T cells with the QIAamp micro DNA kit. Oncomine TCR Beta libraries made from cultured CD4+ T cells were pooled using unique dual indexes and sequenced on an Illumina iSeq 100. The original pipeline was this. Non-productive sequences were removed, and CDR3s that did not start with C, did not end with F or W, or were shorter than 7 amino acids were discarded. Antigen-specific clonotypes were identified with the MANAFEST web application by comparing peptide-stimulated wells with reference and other culture wells. To be called positive, a clone needed an FDR below 0.05, an odds ratio above 5, and a productive frequency above 0.1% in at least two of three replicate wells. Cross-reactive clonotypes were defined as significantly expanded in both SARS-CoV-2 spike wells and at least one common cold coronavirus spike condition. Levenshtein distances (stringdist) and unrooted phylogenetic trees (ape) in R version 3.6.1 were used to assess CDR3 homology. Through fastp at Q25 and MiXCR, TCRdb rebuilt clones from the public reads, retaining in-frame beta chains. Every distinct CDR3 protein forms one entry, paired with its most common genes and DNA. It is TCRdb's table, rather than the study itself, that gives the V and J calls and clone size. The sample contains about 20,000 distinct CDR3 sequences, more than 20% of them found a single time. The biggest ten clones account for roughly 7.5% of the sample.

In its sample, this clonotype was seen a few times. This clone's antigen is unknown. The record has no base qualities; no much larger clone is one base away. Recombination linked TRBV7-2 to TRBJ1-4; TRBD1 is perhaps the D gene, given 5 matching bases. The sample comprised cultured CD4+ T cells from blood. The TCR sequence derives from a human donor with COVID-19. The CDR3 here reads CASSLDGRATNEKLFF. In nucleotides, the sequence is TGTGCCAGCAGCTTAGATGGCAGGGCTACTAATGAAAAACTGTTTTTT.